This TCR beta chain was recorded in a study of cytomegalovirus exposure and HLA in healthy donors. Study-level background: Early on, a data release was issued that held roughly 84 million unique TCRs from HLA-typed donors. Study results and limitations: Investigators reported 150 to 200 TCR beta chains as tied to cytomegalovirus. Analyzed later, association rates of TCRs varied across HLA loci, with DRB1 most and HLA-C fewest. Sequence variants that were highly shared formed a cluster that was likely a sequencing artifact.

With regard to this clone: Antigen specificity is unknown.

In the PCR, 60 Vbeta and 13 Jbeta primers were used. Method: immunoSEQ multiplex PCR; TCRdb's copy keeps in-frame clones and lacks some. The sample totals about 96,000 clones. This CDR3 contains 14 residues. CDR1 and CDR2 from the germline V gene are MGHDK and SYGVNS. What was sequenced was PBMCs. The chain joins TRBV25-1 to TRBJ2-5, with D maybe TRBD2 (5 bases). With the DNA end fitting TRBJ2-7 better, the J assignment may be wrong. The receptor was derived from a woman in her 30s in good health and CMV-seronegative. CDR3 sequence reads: CASTPLGEPYEQYF. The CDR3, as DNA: TGTGCCAGCACCCCTCTCGGGGAGCCCTACGAGCAGTACTTC.